This T cell receptor beta chain was profiled in a study of T cells after yellow fever vaccination. This clonotype was recorded at least ten times. Its specificity is not known. The study, taken as a whole, reports: A large majority of primary-vaccination clones showed up again after the booster (around 95% CD4, around 90% CD8). The bulk population could contribute abundant contaminating clonotypes to FACS-sorted repertoires.

V was shortened by 4 bases and J by 6 bases, with 12 bases between the two germline ends. The CDR3 extends over 13 amino acids. Germline lookup yields CDR1 SGHRS and CDR2 YFSETQ. A universal primer site and UMIs were added as TCR cDNA was made by 5'RACE template switching. TCRdb ran MiXCR on the 5' RACE reads and lists one entry per CDR3 protein. The sample includes roughly 310,000 distinct CDR3 sequences, roughly 8.7% of them seen just once. The chain is built from TRBV5-1 and TRBJ2-3, with D uncertain. This receptor was obtained from a man in his late teens or twenties who received the YFV17D yellow fever vaccine. Sample: PBMCs, taken on the day of the first yellow fever vaccination. The CDR3 reads CASSRGVTDTQYF. The CDR3 bases are TGCGCCAGCAGCCGTGGGGTTACTGATACGCAGTATTTT.